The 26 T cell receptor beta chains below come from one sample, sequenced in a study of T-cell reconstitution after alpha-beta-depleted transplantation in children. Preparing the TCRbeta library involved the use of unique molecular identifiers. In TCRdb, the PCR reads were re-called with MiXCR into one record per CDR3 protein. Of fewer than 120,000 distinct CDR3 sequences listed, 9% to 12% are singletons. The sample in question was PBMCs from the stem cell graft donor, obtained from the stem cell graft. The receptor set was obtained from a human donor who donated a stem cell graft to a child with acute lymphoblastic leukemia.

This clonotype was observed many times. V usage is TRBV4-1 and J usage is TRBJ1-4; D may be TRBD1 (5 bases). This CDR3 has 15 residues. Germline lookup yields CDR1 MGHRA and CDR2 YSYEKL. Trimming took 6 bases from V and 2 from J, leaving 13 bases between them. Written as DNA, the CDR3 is TGCGCCAGCAGGATCGGGACGCGGACTAATGAAAAACTGTTTTTT. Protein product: CASRIGTRTNEKLFF.

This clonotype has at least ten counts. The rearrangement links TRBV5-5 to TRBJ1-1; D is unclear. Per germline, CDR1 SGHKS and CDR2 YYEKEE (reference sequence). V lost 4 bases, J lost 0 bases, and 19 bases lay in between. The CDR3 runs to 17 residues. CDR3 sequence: CASSHYTGGIMNTEAFF. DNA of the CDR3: TGTGCCAGCAGCCATTACACGGGAGGGATTATGAACACTGAAGCTTTCTTT. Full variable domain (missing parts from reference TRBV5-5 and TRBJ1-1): DAGVTQSPTHLIKTRGQQVTLRCSPISGHKSVSWYQQVLGQGPQFIFQYYEKEERGRGNFPDRFSARQFPNYSSELNVNALLLGDSALYLCASSHYTGGIMNTEAFFGQGTRLTVV.

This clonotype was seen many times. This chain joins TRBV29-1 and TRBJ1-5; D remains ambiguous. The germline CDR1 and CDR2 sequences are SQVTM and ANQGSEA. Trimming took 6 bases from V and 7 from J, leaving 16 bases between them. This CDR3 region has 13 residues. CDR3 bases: TGCAGCGTGACGACCATTTCAGGCCAGCCCCAGCATTTT. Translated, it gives CSVTTISGQPQHF.

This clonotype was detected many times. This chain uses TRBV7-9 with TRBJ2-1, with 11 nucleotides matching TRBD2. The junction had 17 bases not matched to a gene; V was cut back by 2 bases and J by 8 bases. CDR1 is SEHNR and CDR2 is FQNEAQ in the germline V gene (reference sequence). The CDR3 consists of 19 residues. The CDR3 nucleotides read TGTGCCAGCAGCTTACAACCCCTAATTACTAGCGGGAGTATCCATGAGCAGTTCTTC. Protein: CASSLQPLITSGSIHEQFF.

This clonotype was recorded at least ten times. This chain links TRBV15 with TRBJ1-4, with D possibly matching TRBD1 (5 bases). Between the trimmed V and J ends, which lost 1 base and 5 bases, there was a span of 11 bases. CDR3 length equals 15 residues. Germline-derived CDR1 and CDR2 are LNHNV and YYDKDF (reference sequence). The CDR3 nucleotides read TGTGCCACCAGCAGAGTAGGGGCCGGGAATGAAAAACTGTTTTTT. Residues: CATSRVGAGNEKLFF.

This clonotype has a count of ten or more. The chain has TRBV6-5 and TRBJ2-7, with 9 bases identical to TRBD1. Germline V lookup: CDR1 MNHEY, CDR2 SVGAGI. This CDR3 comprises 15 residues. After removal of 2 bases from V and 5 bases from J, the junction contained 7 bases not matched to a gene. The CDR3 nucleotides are TGTGCCAGCAGTTACACCCCGGGACAGGGCCACGAGCAGTACTTC. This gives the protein CASSYTPGQGHEQYF.

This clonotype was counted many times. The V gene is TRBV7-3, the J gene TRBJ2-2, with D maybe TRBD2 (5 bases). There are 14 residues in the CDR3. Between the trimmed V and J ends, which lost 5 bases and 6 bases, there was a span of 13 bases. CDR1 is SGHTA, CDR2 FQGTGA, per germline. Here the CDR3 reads CASSPDYISGELFF. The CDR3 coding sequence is TGTGCCAGCAGCCCCGACTACATCTCCGGGGAGCTGTTTTTT.

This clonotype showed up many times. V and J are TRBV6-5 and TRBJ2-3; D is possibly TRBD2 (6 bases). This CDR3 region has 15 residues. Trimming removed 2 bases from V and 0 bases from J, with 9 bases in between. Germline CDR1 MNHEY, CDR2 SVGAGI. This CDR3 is CASSYRGTSTDTQYF. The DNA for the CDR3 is TGTGCCAGCAGTTACCGGGGGACTAGCACAGATACGCAGTATTTT.

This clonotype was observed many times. CDR3: CSARGLAGFSYEQYF. Here the CDR3 DNA reads TGCAGTGCTCGGGGACTAGCGGGATTCTCCTACGAGCAGTACTTC. The chain links TRBV20-1 to TRBJ2-7; TRBD2 agrees at 13 bases. The CDR3 has 15 amino acids. Germline loops: CDR1 DFQATT, CDR2 SNEGSKA (reference sequence). V trimming: 5 bases; J trimming: 0 bases; junction bases outside the gene matches: 4.

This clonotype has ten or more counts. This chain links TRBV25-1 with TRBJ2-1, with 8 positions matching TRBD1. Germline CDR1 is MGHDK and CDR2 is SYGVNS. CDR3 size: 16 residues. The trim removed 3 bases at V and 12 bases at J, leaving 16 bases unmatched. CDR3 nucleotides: TGTGCCAGCAGTGACCCTCGGACAGGGCGGGTTGTCGGGCAGTTCTTC. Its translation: CASSDPRTGRVVGQFF.

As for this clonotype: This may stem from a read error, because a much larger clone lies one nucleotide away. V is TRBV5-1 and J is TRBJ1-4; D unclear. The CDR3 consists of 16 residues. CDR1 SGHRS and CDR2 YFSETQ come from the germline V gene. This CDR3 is CDSSLANDATNEKLFF. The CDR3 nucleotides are TGCGACAGCAGCTTGGCCAACGATGCTACTAATGAAAAACTGTTTTTT. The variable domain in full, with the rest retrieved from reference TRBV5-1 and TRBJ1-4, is KAGVTQTPRYLIKTRGQQVTLSCSPISGHRSVSWYQQTPGQGLQFLFEYFSETQRNKGNFPGRFSGRQFSNSRSEMNVSTLELGDSALYLCDSSLANDATNEKLFFGSGTQLSVL.

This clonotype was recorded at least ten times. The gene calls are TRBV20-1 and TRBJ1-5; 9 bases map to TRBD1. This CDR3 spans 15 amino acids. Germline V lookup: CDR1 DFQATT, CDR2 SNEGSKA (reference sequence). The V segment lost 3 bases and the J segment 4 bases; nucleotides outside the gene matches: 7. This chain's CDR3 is CSASLTGGANQPQHF. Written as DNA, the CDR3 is TGCAGTGCTAGTCTCACAGGGGGCGCGAATCAGCCCCAGCATTTT.

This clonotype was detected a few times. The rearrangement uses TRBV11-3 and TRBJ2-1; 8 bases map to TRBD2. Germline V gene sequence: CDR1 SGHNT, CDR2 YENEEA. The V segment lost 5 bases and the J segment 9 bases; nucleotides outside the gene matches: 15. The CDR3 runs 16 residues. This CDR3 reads CASSPRAEREMGEQFF. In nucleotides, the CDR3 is TGTGCCAGCAGCCCGCGGGCGGAGCGGGAGATGGGTGAGCAGTTCTTC. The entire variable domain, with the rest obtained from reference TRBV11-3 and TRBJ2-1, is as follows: EAGVVQSPRYKIIEKKQPVAFWCNPISGHNTLYWYLQNLGQGPELLIRYENEEAVDDSQLPKDRFSAERLKGVDSTLKIQPAELGDSAVYLCASSPRAEREMGEQFFGPGTRLTVL.

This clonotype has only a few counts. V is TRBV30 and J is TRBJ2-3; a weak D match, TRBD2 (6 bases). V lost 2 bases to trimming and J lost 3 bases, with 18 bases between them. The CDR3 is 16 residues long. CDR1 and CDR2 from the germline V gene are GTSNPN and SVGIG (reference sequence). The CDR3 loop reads CAWSSLGRIGTDTQYF. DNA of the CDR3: TGTGCCTGGAGTTCGTTGGGGAGGATTGGTACAGATACGCAGTATTTT.

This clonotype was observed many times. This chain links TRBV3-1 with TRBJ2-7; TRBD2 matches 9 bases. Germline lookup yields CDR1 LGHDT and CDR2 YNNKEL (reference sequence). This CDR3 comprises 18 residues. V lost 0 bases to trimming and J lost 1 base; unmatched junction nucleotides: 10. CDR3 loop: CASSQDWRGGMRSYEQYF. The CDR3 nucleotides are TGTGCCAGCAGCCAAGACTGGCGGGGGGGCATGAGATCCTACGAGCAGTACTTC.

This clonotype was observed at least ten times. The CDR3 DNA reads as TGCAGCGTTGAATTAGGTCTTGGACTAGCGGTTTCGGAGACCCAGTACTTC. Translating gives CSVELGLGLAVSETQYF. The rearrangement uses TRBV29-1 and TRBJ2-5, with 10 bases identical to TRBD2. There are 17 residues in the CDR3. In germline, CDR1 is SQVTM, CDR2 ANQGSEA. The V segment lost 2 bases and the J segment 5 bases; nucleotides outside the gene matches: 14.

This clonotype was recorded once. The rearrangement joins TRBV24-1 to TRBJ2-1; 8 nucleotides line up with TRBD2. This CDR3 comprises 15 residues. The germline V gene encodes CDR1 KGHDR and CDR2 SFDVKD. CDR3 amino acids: CGAFDPSGRYNEQFF. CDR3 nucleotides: TGTGGCGCCTTTGATCCTAGCGGGCGCTACAATGAGCAGTTCTTC.

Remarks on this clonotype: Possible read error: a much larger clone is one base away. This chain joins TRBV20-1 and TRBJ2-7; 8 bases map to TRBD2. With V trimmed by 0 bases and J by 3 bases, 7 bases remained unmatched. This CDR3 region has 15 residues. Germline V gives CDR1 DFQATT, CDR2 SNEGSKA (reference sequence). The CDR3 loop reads CSARDLKREFYEQYF. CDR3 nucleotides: TGCAGTGCTAGAGATCTGAAGCGGGAGTTCTACGAGCAGTACTTC.

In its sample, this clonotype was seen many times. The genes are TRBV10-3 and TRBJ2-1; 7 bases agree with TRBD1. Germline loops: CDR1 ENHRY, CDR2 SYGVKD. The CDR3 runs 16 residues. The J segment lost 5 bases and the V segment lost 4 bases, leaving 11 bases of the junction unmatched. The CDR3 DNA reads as TGTGCCATCAGTGGAGTAGGGGGCAGTACGGACAATGAGCAGTTCTTC. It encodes CAISGVGGSTDNEQFF.

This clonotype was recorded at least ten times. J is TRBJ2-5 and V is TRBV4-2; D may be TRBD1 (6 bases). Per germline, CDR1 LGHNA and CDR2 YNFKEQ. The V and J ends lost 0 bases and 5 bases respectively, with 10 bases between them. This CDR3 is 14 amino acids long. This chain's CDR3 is CASSQEGGWETQYF. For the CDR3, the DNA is TGTGCCAGCAGCCAAGAAGGGGGTTGGGAGACCCAGTACTTC.

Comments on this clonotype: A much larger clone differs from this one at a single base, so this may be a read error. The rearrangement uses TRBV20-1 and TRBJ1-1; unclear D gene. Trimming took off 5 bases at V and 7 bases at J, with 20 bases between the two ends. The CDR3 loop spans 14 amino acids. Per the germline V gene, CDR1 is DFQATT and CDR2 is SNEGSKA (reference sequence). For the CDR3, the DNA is TGCAGTGCTTACCCGGACCCCCAACTCAATGAAGCTTTCTTT. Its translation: CSAYPDPQLNEAFF.

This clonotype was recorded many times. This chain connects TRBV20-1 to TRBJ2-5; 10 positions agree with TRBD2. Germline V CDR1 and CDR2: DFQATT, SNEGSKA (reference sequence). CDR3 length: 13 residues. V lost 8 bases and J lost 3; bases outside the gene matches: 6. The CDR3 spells CSPQGTSEETQYF. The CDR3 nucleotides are TGCAGTCCCCAAGGGACTAGCGAAGAGACCCAGTACTTC.

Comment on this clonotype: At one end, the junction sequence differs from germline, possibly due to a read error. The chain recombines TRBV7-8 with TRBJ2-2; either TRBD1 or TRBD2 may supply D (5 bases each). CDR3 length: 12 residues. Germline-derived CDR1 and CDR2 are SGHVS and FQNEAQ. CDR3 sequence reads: CASSLVRGGLFF. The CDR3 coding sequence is TGTGCCAGCAGCTTAGTTCGTGGGGGGCTGTTTTTT.

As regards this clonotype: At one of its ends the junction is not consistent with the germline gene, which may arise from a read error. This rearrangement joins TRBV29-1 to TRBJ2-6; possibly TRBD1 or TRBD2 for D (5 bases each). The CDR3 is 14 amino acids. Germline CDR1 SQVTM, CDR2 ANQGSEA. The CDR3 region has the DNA TGCAGCGTTGTTGCCCGGACTGGGGCCAACGGCCTGACTTTC. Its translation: CSVVARTGANGLTF.

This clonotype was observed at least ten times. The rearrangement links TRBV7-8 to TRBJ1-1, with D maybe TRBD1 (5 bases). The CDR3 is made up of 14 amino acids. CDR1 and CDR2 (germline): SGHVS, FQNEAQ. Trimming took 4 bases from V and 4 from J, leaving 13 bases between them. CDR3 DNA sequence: TGTGCCAGCAGCTGGGACCGCCACACCACTGAAGCTTTCTTT. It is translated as CASSWDRHTTEAFF.

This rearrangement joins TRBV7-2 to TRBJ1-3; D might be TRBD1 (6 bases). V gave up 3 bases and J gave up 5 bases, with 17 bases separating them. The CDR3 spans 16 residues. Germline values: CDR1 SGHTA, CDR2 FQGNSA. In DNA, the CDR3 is TGTGCCAGCAGCTTGAAACAGGGAAGTTTTAGAAACACCATATATTTT. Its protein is CASSLKQGSFRNTIYF. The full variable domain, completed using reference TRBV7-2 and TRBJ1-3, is GAGVSQSPSNKVTEKGKDVELRCDPISGHTALYWYRQSLGQGLEFLIYFQGNSAPDKSGLPSDRFSAERTGGSVSTLTIQRTQQEDSAVYLCASSLKQGSFRNTIYFGEGSWLTVV.